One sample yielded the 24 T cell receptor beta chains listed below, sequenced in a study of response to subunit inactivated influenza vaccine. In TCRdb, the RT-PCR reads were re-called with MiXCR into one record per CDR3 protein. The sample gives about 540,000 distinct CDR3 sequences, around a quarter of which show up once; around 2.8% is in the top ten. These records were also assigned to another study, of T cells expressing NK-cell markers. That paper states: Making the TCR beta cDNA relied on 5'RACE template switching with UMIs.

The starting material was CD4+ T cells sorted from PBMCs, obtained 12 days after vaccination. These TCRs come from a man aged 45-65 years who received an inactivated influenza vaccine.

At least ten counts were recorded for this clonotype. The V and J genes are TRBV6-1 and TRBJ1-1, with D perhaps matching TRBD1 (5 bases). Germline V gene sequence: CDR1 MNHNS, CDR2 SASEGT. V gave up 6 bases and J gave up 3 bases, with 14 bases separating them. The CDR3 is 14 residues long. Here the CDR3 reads CASRPGPQYTEAFF. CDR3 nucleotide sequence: TGTGCCAGCAGGCCGGGACCGCAATACACTGAAGCTTTCTTT.

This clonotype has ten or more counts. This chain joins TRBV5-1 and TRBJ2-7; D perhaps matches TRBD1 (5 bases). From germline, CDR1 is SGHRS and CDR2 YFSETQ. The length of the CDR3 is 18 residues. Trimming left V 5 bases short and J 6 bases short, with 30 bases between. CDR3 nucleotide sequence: TGCGCCAGCAGTCCCACCTTTCAGGCCTTTACACAGGAAGGCGAGCAGTACTTC. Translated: CASSPTFQAFTQEGEQYF.

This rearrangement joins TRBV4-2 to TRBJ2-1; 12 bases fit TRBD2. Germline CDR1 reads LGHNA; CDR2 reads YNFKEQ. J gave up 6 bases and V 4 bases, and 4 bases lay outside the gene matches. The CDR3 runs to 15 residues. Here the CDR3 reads CASSPTSGGGNEQFF. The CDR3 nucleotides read TGTGCCAGCAGCCCGACTAGCGGGGGTGGCAATGAGCAGTTCTTC.

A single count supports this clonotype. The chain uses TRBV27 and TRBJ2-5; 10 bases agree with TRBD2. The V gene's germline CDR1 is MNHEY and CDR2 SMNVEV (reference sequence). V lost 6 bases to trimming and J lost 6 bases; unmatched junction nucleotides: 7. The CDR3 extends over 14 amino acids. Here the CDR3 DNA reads TGTGCCAGCAGAACCAGCGGGGGGGTTAAGACCCAGTACTTC. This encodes CASRTSGGVKTQYF.

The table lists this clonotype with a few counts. The CDR3 loop is CAPGTGNYGYTF. Written as DNA, the CDR3 is TGTGCCCCCGGGACAGGGAACTATGGCTACACCTTC. The gene calls are TRBV10-3 and TRBJ1-2; 9 positions match TRBD1. The germline CDR1 and CDR2 sequences are ENHRY and SYGVKD. After removal of 11 bases from V and 2 bases from J, the junction contained 3 bases not matched to a gene. The CDR3 length is 12 residues.

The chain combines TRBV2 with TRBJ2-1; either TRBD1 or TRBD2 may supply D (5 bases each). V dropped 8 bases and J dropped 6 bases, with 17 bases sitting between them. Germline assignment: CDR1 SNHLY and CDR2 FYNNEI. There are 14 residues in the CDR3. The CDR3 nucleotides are TGTGCCAGCCTCTTCGGGACCCAGGCCAATGAGCAGTTCTTC. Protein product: CASLFGTQANEQFF.

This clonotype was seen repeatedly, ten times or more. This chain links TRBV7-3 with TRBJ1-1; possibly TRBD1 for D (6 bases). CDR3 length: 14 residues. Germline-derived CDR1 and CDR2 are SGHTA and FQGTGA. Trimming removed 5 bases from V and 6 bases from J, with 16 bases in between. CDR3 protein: CASSEGQIGSEAFF. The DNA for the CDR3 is TGTGCCAGCAGCGAAGGACAGATCGGCTCTGAAGCTTTCTTT.

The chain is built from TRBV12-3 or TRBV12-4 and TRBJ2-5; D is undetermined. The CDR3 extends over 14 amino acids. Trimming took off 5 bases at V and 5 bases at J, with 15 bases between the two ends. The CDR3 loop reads CASSPQPLDETQYF. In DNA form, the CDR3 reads TGTGCCAGCAGTCCTCAGCCACTCGACGAGACCCAGTACTTC.

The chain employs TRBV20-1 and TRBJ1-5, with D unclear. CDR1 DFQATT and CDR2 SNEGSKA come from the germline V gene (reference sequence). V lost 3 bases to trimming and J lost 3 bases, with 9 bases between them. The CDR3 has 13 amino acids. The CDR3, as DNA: TGCAGTGCTAGCAGGTACCCCAATCAGCCCCAGCATTTT. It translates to CSASRYPNQPQHF.

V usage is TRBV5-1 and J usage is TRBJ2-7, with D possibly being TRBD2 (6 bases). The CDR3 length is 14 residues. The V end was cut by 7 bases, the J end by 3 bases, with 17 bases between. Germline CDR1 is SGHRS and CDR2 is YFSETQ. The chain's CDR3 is CASSTRASDYEQYF. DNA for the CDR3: TGCGCCAGCTCCACCCGCGCTAGCGACTACGAGCAGTACTTC.

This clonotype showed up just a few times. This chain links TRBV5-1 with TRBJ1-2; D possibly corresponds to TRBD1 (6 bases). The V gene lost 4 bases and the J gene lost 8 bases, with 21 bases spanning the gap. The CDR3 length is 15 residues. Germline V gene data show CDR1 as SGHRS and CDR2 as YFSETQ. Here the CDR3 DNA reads TGCGCCAGCAGCAACCAACAGGGTGGAGTCGGAGGCTACACCTTC. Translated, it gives CASSNQQGGVGGYTF.

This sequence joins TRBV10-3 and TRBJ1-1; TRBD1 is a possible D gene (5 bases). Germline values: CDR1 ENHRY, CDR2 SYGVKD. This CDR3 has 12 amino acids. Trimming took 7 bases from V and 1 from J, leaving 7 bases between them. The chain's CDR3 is CAINQGNTEAFF. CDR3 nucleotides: TGTGCCATCAACCAGGGGAACACTGAAGCTTTCTTT.

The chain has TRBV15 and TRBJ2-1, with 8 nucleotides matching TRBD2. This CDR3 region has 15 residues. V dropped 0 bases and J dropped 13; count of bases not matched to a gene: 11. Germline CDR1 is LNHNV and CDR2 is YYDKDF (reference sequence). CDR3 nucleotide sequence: TGTGCCACCAGCAGAGATTTGAGTAACGGGAGGGGACAGTTCTTC. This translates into CATSRDLSNGRGQFF.

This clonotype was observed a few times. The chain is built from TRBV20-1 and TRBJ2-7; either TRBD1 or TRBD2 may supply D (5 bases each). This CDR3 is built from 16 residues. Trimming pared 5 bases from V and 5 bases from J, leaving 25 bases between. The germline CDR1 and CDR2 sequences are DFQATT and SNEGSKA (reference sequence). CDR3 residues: CSARSGRAWPGNEQYF. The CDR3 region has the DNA TGCAGTGCTCGGTCGGGGCGGGCCTGGCCGGGGAACGAGCAGTACTTC.

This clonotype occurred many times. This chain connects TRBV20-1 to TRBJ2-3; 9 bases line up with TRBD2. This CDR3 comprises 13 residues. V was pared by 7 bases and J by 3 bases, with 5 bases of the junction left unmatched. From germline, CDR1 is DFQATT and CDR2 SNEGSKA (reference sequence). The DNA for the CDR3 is TGCAGTGGTGGAGCGGGGGGAACAGATACGCAGTATTTT. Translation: CSGGAGGTDTQYF.

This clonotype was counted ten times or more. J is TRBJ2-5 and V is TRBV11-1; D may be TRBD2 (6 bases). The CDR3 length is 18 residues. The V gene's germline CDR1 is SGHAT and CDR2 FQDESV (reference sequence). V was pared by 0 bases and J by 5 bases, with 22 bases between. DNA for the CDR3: TGTGCCAGCAGCTTAGCCGGGACTTCCGGAAGTTCGCGGGAGACCCAGTACTTC. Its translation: CASSLAGTSGSSRETQYF.

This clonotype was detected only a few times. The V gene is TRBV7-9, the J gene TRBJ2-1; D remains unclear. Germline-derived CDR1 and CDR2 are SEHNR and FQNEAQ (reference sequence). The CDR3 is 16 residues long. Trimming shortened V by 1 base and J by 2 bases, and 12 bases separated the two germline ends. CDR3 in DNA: TGTGCCAGCAGCTTAGGGGTGGGGAAAACCTACAATGAGCAGTTCTTC. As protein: CASSLGVGKTYNEQFF.

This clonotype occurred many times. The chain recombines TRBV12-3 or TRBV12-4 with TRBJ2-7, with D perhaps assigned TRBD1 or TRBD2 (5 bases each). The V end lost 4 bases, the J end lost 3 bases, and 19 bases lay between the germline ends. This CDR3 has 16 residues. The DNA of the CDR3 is TGTGCCAGCAGTTCGGGGTGGGACCGAGATTTCTACGAGCAGTACTTC. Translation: CASSSGWDRDFYEQYF.

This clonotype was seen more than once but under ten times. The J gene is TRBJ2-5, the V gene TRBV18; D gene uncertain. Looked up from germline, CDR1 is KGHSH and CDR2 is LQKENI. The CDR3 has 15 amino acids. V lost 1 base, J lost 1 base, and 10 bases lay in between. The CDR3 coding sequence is TGTGCCAGCTCACCACGGGCGGATCGCCAAGAGACCCAGTACTTC. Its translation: CASSPRADRQETQYF. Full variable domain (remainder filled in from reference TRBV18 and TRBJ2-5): NAGVMQNPRHLVRRRGQEARLRCSPMKGHSHVYWYRQLPEEGLKFMVYLQKENIIDESGMPKERFSAEFPKEGPSILRIQQVVRGDSAAYFCASSPRADRQETQYFGPGTRLLVL.

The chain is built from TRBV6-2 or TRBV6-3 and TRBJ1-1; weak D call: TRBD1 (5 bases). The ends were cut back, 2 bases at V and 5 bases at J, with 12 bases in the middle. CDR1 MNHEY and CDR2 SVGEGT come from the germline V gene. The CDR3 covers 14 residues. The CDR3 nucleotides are TGTGCCAGCAGTTACGCAATGGGGGGGACTGAAGCTTTCTTT. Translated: CASSYAMGGTEAFF.

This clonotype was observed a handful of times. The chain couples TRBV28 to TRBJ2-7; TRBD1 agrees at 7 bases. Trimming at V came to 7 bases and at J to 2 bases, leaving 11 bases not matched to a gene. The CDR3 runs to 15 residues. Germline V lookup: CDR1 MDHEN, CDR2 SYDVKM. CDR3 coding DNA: TGTGCCAGCATCTCCCCAAGACAGGGAGCCTACGAGCAGTACTTC. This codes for CASISPRQGAYEQYF.

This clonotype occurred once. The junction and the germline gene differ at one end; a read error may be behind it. The CDR3 DNA reads TGCGCCAGCAGCCACCTGGGGACTATGGCTGGGAACACCATATATTTT. Its protein product is CASSHLGTMAGNTIYF. The chain uses TRBV4-1 and TRBJ1-3, with D possibly matching TRBD1 (5 bases). The CDR3 consists of 16 residues. Germline V CDR1 and CDR2: MGHRA, YSYEKL.

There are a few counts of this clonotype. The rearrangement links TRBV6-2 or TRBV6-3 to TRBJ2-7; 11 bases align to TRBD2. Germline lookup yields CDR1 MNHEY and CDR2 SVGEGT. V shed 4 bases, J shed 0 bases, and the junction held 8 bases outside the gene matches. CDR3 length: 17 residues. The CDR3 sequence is CASSSPPSGGSSYEQYF. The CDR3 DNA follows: TGTGCCAGCAGTTCCCCTCCTAGCGGGGGGAGCTCCTACGAGCAGTACTTC.

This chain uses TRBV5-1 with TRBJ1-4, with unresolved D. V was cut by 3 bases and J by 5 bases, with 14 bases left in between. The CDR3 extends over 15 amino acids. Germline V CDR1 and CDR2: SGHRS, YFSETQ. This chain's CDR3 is CASSSEMPRNEKLFF. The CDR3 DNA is TGCGCCAGCAGCTCCGAAATGCCGAGGAATGAAAAACTGTTTTTT.